This T cell receptor (beta chain) was sequenced during a study of response to subunit inactivated influenza vaccine. Study-wide findings and caveats: Each seasonal flu vaccination may recruit only limited new T cells, authors suggested.

About this clonotype itself: Antigen specificity is unknown.

MiXCR, run by TCRdb on the RT-PCR reads, gives a single entry per CDR3 protein. This table has about 310,000 distinct CDR3 sequences, 20% to 25% appearing once. The CDR3 is 15 amino acids. After removal of 4 bases from V and 0 bases from J, the junction contained 4 bases not matched to a gene. Germline V gives CDR1 SGHDT, CDR2 YYEEEE. This clonotype was sampled from a man aged 45 to 70 who received an inactivated influenza vaccine. Sample: PBMCs from blood, taken less than 22 months after vaccination. The chain is built from TRBV5-6 and TRBJ1-5; 7 bases line up with TRBD1. The CDR3 DNA reads as TGTGCCAGCAGCGTACAGGGGTATAGCAATCAGCCCCAGCATTTT. It translates to CASSVQGYSNQPQHF.